The 11 T cell receptor beta chains reported below all come from one sample, sequenced in a study of CD8 T cells in ankylosing spondylitis. The study, taken as a whole, reports: What seemed typical of ankylosing spondylitis blood was a TCR beta motif built from several highly homologous variants.

TCRdb re-analysed the 5' RACE reads in MiXCR, keeping a single row per CDR3 protein. The top ten hold under 4.5% of the sample, which has 450,000 to 550,000 distinct CDR3 sequences, about 5.4% seen once. No antigens are known for them. The sample comprised blood, either unsorted or a sorted T cell fraction (not recorded which). Receptors were obtained from a male donor with ankylosing spondylitis.

This clonotype was observed a few times. CDR3 residues: CSARDPWGLNSPLHF. The CDR3 nucleotides are TGCAGTGCTAGAGACCCTTGGGGGTTGAATTCACCCCTCCACTTT. This chain links TRBV20-1 with TRBJ1-6; possible D gene TRBD1, 5 bases. The ends were cut back, 0 bases at V and 7 bases at J, with 13 bases in the middle. CDR3 length equals 15 residues. Per the germline V gene, CDR1 is DFQATT and CDR2 is SNEGSKA (reference sequence).

This clonotype was seen ten or more times. The chain employs TRBV10-3 and TRBJ2-5; 7 bases line up with TRBD1. Germline values: CDR1 ENHRY, CDR2 SYGVKD. The ends lost 5 bases at V and 4 bases at J; junction bases unmatched: 4. The CDR3 sequence is 13 residues long. The chain's CDR3 is CAISSDRTETQYF. CDR3 coding DNA: TGTGCCATCAGTTCGGACAGGACAGAGACCCAGTACTTC.

Turning to this clonotype: This may come from a read error, since a much larger clone is one base off. The chain links TRBV24-1 to TRBJ2-5, with D possibly matching TRBD1 (6 bases). This CDR3 region has 15 residues. V was pared by 4 bases and J by 2 bases, with 13 bases between. Germline-derived CDR1 and CDR2 are KGHDR and SFDVKD. CDR3 DNA sequence: TGTGCCACCAGTGAATGGGGACACCAACAAGAGACCCAGTACTTC. It translates to CATSEWGHQQETQYF.

This chain connects TRBV7-3 to TRBJ2-5; TRBD1 matches at 8 bases. Germline trimming cut 5 bases from V and 3 bases from J; bases unmatched to any gene: 8. The CDR3 length is 15 residues. Germline-derived CDR1 and CDR2 are SGHTA and FQGTGA. CDR3 residues: CASSDPMTGEETQYF. DNA of the CDR3: TGTGCCAGCAGCGATCCTATGACAGGGGAAGAGACCCAGTACTTC.

This clonotype was seen at least ten times. The chain has TRBV7-2 and TRBJ2-1; unclear D gene. The CDR3 runs 15 residues. V was trimmed by 1 base and J by 4 bases, leaving 11 bases between them. Germline loops: CDR1 SGHTA, CDR2 FQGNSA. CDR3 loop: CASSLGRTLYNEQFF. CDR3 DNA sequence: TGTGCCAGCAGCTTAGGGAGAACCCTATACAATGAGCAGTTCTTC.

This clonotype was recorded many times. The rearrangement links TRBV6-5 to TRBJ1-6, with a weak D call TRBD1 (6 bases). Germline CDR1 is MNHEY and CDR2 is SVGAGI. V lost 2 bases to trimming and J lost 9 bases, with 14 bases between them. The CDR3 is made up of 15 amino acids. CDR3 amino acids: CASSYNQGWGSPLHF. The CDR3 bases are TGTGCCAGCAGTTACAATCAGGGGTGGGGTTCACCCCTCCACTTT.

This clonotype was detected ten times or more. The chain combines TRBV7-8 with TRBJ2-2; D may match TRBD1 or TRBD2 (5 bases each). The CDR3 length is 15 residues. Germline CDR1 SGHVS, CDR2 FQNEAQ. V was clipped by 5 bases and J by 0 bases, with 10 bases between them. For the CDR3, the DNA is TGTGCCAGCAGCAAGGGACGGGCGAACACCGGGGAGCTGTTTTTT. This codes for CASSKGRANTGELFF.

In this sample, this clonotype turned up many times. V is TRBV7-9 and J is TRBJ2-5; 12 nucleotides agree with TRBD1. The V gene end was trimmed by 5 bases and the J gene end by 4 bases; junction bases not matched to a gene: 11. The V gene's germline CDR1 is SEHNR and CDR2 FQNEAQ (reference sequence). CDR3 length: 17 amino acids. In nucleotides, the CDR3 is TGTGCCAGCAGCCCAGGCGGGGACAGGGGGCATGGAGAGACCCAGTACTTC. Its protein product is CASSPGGDRGHGETQYF.

At least ten counts were recorded for this clonotype. The chain couples TRBV4-3 to TRBJ1-5; weak D call: TRBD1 (5 bases). Germline CDR1 is LGHNA and CDR2 is YSLEER. The ends were cut back, 6 bases at V and 0 bases at J, with 12 bases in the middle. The CDR3 spans 15 residues. The CDR3 coding sequence is TGCGCCAGCAGAAGGACAATGTATAGCAATCAGCCCCAGCATTTT. Translated: CASRRTMYSNQPQHF.

This clonotype was recorded at least ten times. The chain links TRBV29-1 to TRBJ1-2; D uncertain. CDR3 size: 14 residues. The germline CDR1 and CDR2 sequences are SQVTM and ANQGSEA. Trimming shortened V by 2 bases and J by 5 bases, and 15 bases separated the two germline ends. CDR3 bases: TGCAGCGTTGAATTCCCTGGAAAAGGGTATGGCTACACCTTC. Translation gives CSVEFPGKGYGYTF.

This clonotype was counted many times. The rearrangement uses TRBV28 and TRBJ2-1; 11 bases are shared with TRBD2. The V segment lost 8 bases and the J segment 0 bases; nucleotides outside the gene matches: 21. CDR1 is MDHEN, CDR2 SYDVKM, per germline. The length of the CDR3 is 21 residues. CDR3 region: CASYQGFLAGGSLSSYNEQFF. The CDR3 DNA sequence: TGTGCCAGCTATCAGGGGTTCTTAGCGGGAGGGAGCCTGAGCTCCTACAATGAGCAGTTCTTC.